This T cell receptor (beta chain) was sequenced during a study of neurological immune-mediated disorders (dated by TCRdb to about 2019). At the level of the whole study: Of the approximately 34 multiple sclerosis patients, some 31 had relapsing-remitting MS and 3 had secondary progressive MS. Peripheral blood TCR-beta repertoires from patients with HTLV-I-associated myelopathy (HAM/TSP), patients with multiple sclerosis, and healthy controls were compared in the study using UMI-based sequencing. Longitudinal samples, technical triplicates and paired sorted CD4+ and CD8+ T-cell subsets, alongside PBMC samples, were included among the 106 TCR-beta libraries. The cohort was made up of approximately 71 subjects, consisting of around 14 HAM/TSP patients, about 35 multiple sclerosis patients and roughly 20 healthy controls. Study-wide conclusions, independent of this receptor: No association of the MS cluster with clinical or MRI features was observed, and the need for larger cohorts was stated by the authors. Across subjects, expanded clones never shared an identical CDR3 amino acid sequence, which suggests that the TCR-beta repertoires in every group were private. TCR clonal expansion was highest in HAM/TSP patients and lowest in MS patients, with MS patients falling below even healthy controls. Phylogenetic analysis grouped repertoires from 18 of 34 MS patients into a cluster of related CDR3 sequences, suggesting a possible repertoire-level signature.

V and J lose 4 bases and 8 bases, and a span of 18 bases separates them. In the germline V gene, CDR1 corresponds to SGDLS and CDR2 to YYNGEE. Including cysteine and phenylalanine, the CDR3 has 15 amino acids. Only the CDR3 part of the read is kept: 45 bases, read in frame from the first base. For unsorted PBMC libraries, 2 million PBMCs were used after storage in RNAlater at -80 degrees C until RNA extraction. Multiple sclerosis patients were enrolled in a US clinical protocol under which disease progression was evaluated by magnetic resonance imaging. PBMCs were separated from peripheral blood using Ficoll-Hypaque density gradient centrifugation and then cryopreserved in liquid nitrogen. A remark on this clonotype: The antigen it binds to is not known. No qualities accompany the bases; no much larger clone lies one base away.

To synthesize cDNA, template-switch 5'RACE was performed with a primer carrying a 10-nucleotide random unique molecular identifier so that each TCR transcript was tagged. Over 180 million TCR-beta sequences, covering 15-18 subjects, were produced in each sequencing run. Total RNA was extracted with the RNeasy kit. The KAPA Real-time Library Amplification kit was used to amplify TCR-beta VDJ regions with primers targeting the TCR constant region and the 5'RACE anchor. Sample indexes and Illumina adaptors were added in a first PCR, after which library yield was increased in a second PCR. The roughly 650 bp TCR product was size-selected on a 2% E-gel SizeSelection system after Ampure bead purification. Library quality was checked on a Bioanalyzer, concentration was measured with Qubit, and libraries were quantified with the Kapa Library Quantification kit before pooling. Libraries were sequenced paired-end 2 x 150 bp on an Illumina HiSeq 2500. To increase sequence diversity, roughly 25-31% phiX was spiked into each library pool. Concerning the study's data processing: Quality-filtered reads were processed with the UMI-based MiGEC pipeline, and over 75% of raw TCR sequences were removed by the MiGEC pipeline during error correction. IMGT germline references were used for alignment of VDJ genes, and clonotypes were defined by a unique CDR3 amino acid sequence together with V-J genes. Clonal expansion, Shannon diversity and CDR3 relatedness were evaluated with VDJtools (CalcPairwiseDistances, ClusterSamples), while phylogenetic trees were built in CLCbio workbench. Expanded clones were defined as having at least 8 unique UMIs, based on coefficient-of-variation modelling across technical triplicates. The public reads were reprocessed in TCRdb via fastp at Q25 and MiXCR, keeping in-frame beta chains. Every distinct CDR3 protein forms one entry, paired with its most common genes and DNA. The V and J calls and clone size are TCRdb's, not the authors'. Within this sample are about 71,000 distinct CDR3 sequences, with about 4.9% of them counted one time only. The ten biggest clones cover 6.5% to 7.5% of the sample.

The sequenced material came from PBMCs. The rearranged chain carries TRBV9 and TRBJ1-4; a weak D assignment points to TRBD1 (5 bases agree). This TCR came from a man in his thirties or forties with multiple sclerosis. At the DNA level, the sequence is TGTGCCAGCAGCCCCGGCCGACAGCCGAGGGAAAAACTGTTTTTT. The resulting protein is CASSPGRQPREKLFF.